Below, one T cell receptor beta chain is given with its context. This clone was counted once. Its antigen has not been determined. Base qualities are not at hand, and no much larger clone is one base apart. The cohort comprised approximately 700 healthy bone marrow donors. All cohort members were sampled while nominally healthy, although unrecorded immune exposures were likely present. The donor tested CMV seropositive and was one of the 289 seropositive cohort members. Every donor gave a peripheral blood sample, and the peripheral blood mononuclear cells from that sample were used for TCR beta sequencing. The Qiagen DNeasy Blood Extraction Kit was used to extract genomic DNA from the blood cell samples. The data were taken from a study of cytomegalovirus exposure and HLA in healthy donors (dated by TCRdb to about 2017). With respect to the entire study: An earlier analysis of approximately 640 of the donors reported approximately 270 Gb of sequence data and around 120 million unique TCR beta sequences from about 200 million T cells. Approximately 310 gigabases of sequencing data and 70 million to 100 million unique TCR sequences were included in an early release covering roughly 600 HLA-typed donors. Of the 300 to 500 genotyped donors, 80% to 90% were placed in the genetic ancestry cluster associated with self-reported Caucasian donors. The study aimed to test whether cataloging public T cell receptors could reveal signatures of past pathogen exposure. The study used immunosequencing to profile the T cell repertoires of 670 or so subjects and linked those repertoires to cytomegalovirus serostatus. In addition to the first cohort of roughly 670 subjects, a separate validation cohort of around 110 different subjects was used. To predict cytomegalovirus infection status, the study combined high-throughput TCR immunosequencing, statistical association of individual TCRs with disease status, and machine learning. In a later analysis, previously published TCR beta repertoires from fewer than 750 donors were re-analyzed and high-resolution HLA genotyping was added so that TCR occurrence patterns could be studied. In the later analysis, no new phenotypic data were used to find candidate immune exposures; instead, reliance was placed on TCR beta sequences and their occurrence across donors. To decide whether each TCR beta V gene segment behaved as functional or pseudogenic, an earlier analysis of some 570 of the donors relied on high-throughput TCR beta sequencing. Donor age, sex, ethnicity and CMV serostatus were compiled together with the repertoire data. A later genetic analysis took genome-wide SNP genotypes for 398 of the 666 donors and used that subset as a discovery cohort. All discovery cohort repertoires had been generated on a single sequencing platform. Class I and class II HLA loci were covered by the typing at four-digit resolution. The number of typed donors differed by locus: about 620-640 for A, B, C, DRB1 and DQB1; 500 to 550 for DQA1; some 610 for DPA1; and roughly 490 for DPB1. Because of strong linkage in the cohort, five DR-DQ haplotypes were treated as single units for association and clustering. On average, around 200,000 unique TCR beta nucleotide sequences were sequenced per donor among some 430 genotyped donors of the cohort, with approximately 18% of those sequences being non-productive.

Via the germline V gene, CDR1 is SGHRS and CDR2 YFSETQ. From its cysteine to its phenylalanine, the CDR3 spans 16 amino acids. Kept here is only the CDR3 DNA, which spans 48 bases and is read in frame from base 1. V is trimmed back by 1 base and J by 4 bases, and the junction contains 9 bases that no gene match accounts for. On the study overall, not on this receptor specifically: Most CMV-associated TCR beta chains appeared to be HLA-restricted in a later analysis, and the HLA associations seemed to be driven largely by CMV exposure. The study listed approximately 150 TCR beta chains as associated with cytomegalovirus. When HLA alleles, especially DR and DQ, strongly co-occurred, attributing TCR associations to individual alleles was difficult. The classifier was reported to diagnose cytomegalovirus status with high specificity and sensitivity in both the original cohort and the validation cohort. Some IMGT-functional V segments, including TRBV6-2 and TRBV6-3, could not be distinguished by the 87-base-pair reads and were therefore excluded. Most TCR sequences were observed very rarely across donors, whereas some public TCRs were present in many individuals. Broadly in line with IMGT annotations, most TCR beta V segments showed up in productive rearrangements about 87% or about 30% of the time in an earlier analysis of roughly 590 of the donors. Several of the top co-occurrence clusters appeared to be linked to parvovirus B19, influenza, CMV and Epstein-Barr virus, according to a later analysis. A few of the identified cytomegalovirus-associated TCR beta chains were confirmed in vitro to be specific for cytomegalovirus antigens. Specific HLA alleles were associated with roughly 16,000 TCR beta sequences at a false discovery rate of 0.05 in a later analysis. A later genetic analysis reported fewer N-insertions in productive TCRs among donors in an Asian-associated ancestry cluster than the roughly 620-donor mean. It was suggested by the authors that the approach could potentially be generalized to other disease states and immunological phenotypes. This cohort had only TCR beta chains sequenced, and the lack of alpha or paired-chain data limited which features could be detected. Correlated functional status among segregating V segments might reflect linkage disequilibrium, but an unknown experimental factor could not be ruled out. A further reported finding was that TCR beta sequences accurately predicted the HLA-A and HLA-B alleles for most subjects in the first cohort. According to a later analysis, TCR association rates differed among HLA loci, with DRB1 alleles showing the most associated TCRs and HLA-C alleles showing the fewest. An association between a missense DCLRE1C variant and V-gene and J-gene trimming of TCR beta chains was found in a later genetic analysis and replicated in an independent cohort. Approximately 18 rarely observed V segments, including chromosome 9 orphons, were excluded from the earlier analysis of about 600 of the donors because counts were too low. A group of highly shared sequence variants was considered likely to be a technical artifact of the sequencing pipeline. Because HLA typing was unavailable for some donors at each locus, only the typed subset was used in association tests. Presence/absence analyses assumed roughly uniform sequencing depth across donors, an assumption that may not hold. For the cohort, immune exposure information was limited to CMV serostatus. Compared with equally common non-associated chains, HLA-associated TCR beta chains in a later analysis were more clonally expanded and had lower generation probabilities.

The library was generated by the immunoSEQ multiplex PCR assay. The multiplex PCR relied on a mix of 60 forward primers for TCR Vbeta segments and 13 reverse primers for TCR Jbeta segments. Amplification of the CDR3 region of rearranged TCR beta genes was performed with a multiplex PCR assay on genomic DNA. The amplified TCR beta libraries were sequenced on the Illumina HiSeq System as 87-base-pair reads. On the authors' methods: A later analysis counted approximately 74 million unique TCR beta chains across the 666 repertoires, and some 11 million of these chains were shared by at least two donors. To remove PCR and sequencing errors, raw reads were error-corrected and collapsed into unique sequences using a nearest-neighbor algorithm that merged closely related sequences. CDR3 sequences were aligned to IMGT reference sequences to assign V, D and J gene segments. Each retained sequence needed at least a six-nucleotide match to both a V gene segment and a J gene segment. Rearrangements were classified as productive when the CDR3 lacked stop codons and remained in frame with V and J, and all other rearrangements were classified as non-productive. Following IMGT convention, CDR3 was defined as the stretch from the second conserved V-encoded cysteine to the conserved J-encoded phenylalanine. Sequences without an unambiguous match to a single V gene segment were excluded from the earlier analysis of 587 of the donors. In an earlier analysis of approximately 560 of the donors, a V segment was called functional when productive rearrangements were above 56.7%, and segregating when the standard deviation between donors exceeded 5%. A statistical classification framework was developed to diagnose cytomegalovirus status using the catalog of TCR beta chain sequences. In a later analysis, V and J genes were assigned by comparing TCR nucleotide sequences against IMGT/GENE-DB human TR gene sequences. Using the TCRdist pipeline, a later analysis assigned CDR3 sequences along with most-parsimonious VDJ recombination scenarios. In a later analysis, every TCR beta chain was defined by the combination of its CDR3 amino acid sequence and its V-gene family, and reads without a unique V-gene family were dropped. To address suspected cross-contamination and a sequencing artifact, a later analysis removed 592 highly shared, low-generation-probability nucleotide sequences. In a later analysis, a clonal expansion index was calculated for each public chain from normalized within-repertoire ranks of inferred template counts. In a later analysis, generation probabilities were computed with a VDJ recombination model fitted to out-of-frame rearrangements, and the resulting probabilities were checked against IGoR. Hypergeometric tests were used in a later analysis to score TCR-TCR, TCR-HLA and TCR-CMV co-occurrence, with a repertoire-size bias correction applied to the TCR pairs. In a later analysis, false discovery rates were estimated by permuting HLA or CMV assignments 20 times. In a later analysis, co-occurring TCRs were grouped using DBSCAN, with TCRdist sequence similarity added in when clustering inside HLA-allele-positive subsets. Co-occurrence clustering excluded repertoires with fewer than 30,000 or more than 120,000 public chains, plus five with anomalous nucleotide sharing. This is the immuneACCESS table as TCRdb keeps it, with only in-frame sequences that have V and J called. A part of the clones is gone; compared with another copy, unresolved V genes explain less than half, and the rest is unexplained. V, J and clone size reflect that table, while D and trimming were determined from the DNA. Across this sample there are roughly 190,000 clones, with around 81% seen only once. The leading ten clones occupy under 2.5% of the sample.

The V and J genes are TRBV5-1 and TRBJ1-2, and 8 junctional nucleotides match TRBD1. Sequencing input: PBMCs. The source of this sequence is a woman in her 30s in good health and CMV-seropositive. The CDR3 is CASSLTPTGVTYGYTF. The nucleotides read TGCGCCAGCAGCTTGACCCCGACAGGGGTGACCTATGGCTACACCTTC.